This T cell receptor (beta chain) was identified during a study of T cells after yellow fever vaccination. This CDR3 has 16 residues. In germline, CDR1 is SGHRS, CDR2 YFSETQ. Trimming shortened V by 0 bases and J by 2 bases, and 14 bases separated the two germline ends. Many counts were recorded for this clonotype. As yet, its antigen is unknown. TCRdb called the 5' RACE reads again in MiXCR, with one record for every CDR3 protein. Among more than 90,000 distinct CDR3 sequences listed, 7.2% were seen once. Study-wide points: The secondary response peaked faster, at day 5 versus 15, but was weaker.

V usage is TRBV5-1 and J usage is TRBJ1-1; D not certain. Sequences were derived from CD4+ T cells sorted from PBMCs, sampled about 49 days after the first yellow fever vaccination. This clonotype was sampled from a man younger than 30 who received the YFV17D yellow fever vaccine. CDR3 nucleotide sequence: TGCGCCAGCAGCTTGGTCACGGGCCGCGGCAACACTGAAGCTTTCTTT. It specifies CASSLVTGRGNTEAFF.